One and the same sample provided the 3 T cell receptor beta chains below, sequenced in a study of read filtering for tumor transcriptome and immune sequencing. The library was built from about 400 ng RNA with molecular barcoded adaptors for alpha/delta and beta/gamma chains. In TCRdb, the reads were re-called with MiXCR into one record per CDR3 protein. The repertoire holds 30,000 to 35,000 distinct CDR3 sequences, with under 20% as singletons. Input material: a population of CD138-negative cells sorted from bone marrow. The receptors here all came from a donor aged 40 or older with multiple myeloma.

This clonotype was found many times. Here the CDR3 reads CASSLSLQTNTGELFF. In DNA, the CDR3 is TGTGCCAGCAGTTTATCGTTACAGACCAACACCGGGGAGCTGTTTTTT. The gene calls are TRBV27 and TRBJ2-2; D gene uncertain. CDR3 length: 16 amino acids. Germline V gives CDR1 MNHEY, CDR2 SMNVEV (reference sequence). Trimming stripped 0 bases from V and 2 bases from J, with 10 bases between.

With respect to this clonotype: Because the CDR3 is missing its conserved closing phenylalanine or tryptophan, this is likely a read error. CDR3 residues: CASGLMEGDEQFS. As DNA, the CDR3 is TGCGCCAGCGGCTTGATGGAGGGAGATGAGCAGTTCTCC. The genes are TRBV5-1 and TRBJ2-1, with a tentative D call TRBD2 (6 bases). The CDR3 runs 13 residues. From germline, CDR1 is SGHRS and CDR2 YFSETQ.

At least ten counts were recorded for this clonotype. V is TRBV11-2 and J is TRBJ1-1; 9 bases align to TRBD1. The germline V gene has CDR1 SGHAT and CDR2 FQNNGV. Germline trimming cut 3 bases from V and 7 bases from J; bases unmatched to any gene: 12. The CDR3 totals 16 residues. DNA for the CDR3: TGTGCCAGCAGCTTTGGGACAGGGATATATTCCGATGAAGCTTTCTTT. Translating gives CASSFGTGIYSDEAFF.